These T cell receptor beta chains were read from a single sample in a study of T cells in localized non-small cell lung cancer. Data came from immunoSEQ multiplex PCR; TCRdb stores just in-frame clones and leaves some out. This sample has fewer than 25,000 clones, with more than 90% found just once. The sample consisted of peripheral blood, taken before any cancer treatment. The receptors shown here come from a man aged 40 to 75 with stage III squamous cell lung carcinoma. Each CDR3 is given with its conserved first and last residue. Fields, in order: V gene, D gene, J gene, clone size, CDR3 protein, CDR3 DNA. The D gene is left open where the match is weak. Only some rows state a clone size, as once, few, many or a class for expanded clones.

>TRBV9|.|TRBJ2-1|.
CASSVGTNPAYNEQFF
TGTGCCAGCAGCGTAGGGACTAATCCTGCCTACAATGAGCAGTTCTTC
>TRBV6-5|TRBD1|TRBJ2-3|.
CASSFGQGRGTDTQYF
TGTGCCAGCAGTTTCGGACAGGGGAGGGGGACAGATACGCAGTATTTT
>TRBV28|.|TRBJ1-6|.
CASSQYNSPLHF
TGTGCCAGCAGCCAATATAATTCACCCCTCCACTTT
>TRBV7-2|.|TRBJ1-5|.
CASSLVGANQPQHF
TGTGCCAGCAGCTTAGTGGGGGCTAATCAGCCCCAGCATTTT
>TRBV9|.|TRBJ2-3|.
CASSVTVGGVDTQYF
TGTGCCAGCAGCGTAACCGTGGGGGGTGTGGATACGCAGTATTTT
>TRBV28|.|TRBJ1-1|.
CASSSRQTNTEAFF
TGTGCCAGCAGTTCGCGCCAGACTAACACTGAAGCTTTCTTT
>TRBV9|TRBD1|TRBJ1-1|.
CASSARGQVNTEAFF
TGTGCCAGCAGCGCGCGGGGACAGGTGAACACTGAAGCTTTCTTT
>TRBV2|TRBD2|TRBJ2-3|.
CASSVGGGANTQYF
TGTGCCAGCAGTGTGGGCGGGGGGGCGAATACGCAGTATTTT
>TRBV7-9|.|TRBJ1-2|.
CASRKLDSNYGYTF
TGTGCCAGCAGAAAACTTGACAGCAACTATGGCTACACCTTC
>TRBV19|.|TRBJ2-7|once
CASSSGVSYEQYF
TGTGCCAGTAGTAGCGGTGTAAGCTACGAGCAGTACTTC
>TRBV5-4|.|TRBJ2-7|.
CASSFRGSSNYEQYF
TGTGCCAGCAGCTTCCGGGGAAGCAGTAACTACGAGCAGTACTTC
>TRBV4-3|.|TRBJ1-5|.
CASSQDRQRSQPQHF
TGCGCCAGCAGCCAAGATCGGCAGAGGAGTCAGCCCCAGCATTTT
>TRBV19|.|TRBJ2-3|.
CATLPPGDTDTQYF
TGTGCCACCCTCCCCCCGGGAGACACAGATACGCAGTATTTT
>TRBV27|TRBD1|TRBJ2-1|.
CASSLSPDRGVYNEQFF
TGTGCCAGCAGTTTGTCACCCGACAGGGGAGTTTACAATGAGCAGTTCTTC
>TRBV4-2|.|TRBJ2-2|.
CASSQELGRPTGELFF
TGTGCCAGCAGCCAAGAGTTAGGTCGACCCACCGGGGAGCTGTTTTTT
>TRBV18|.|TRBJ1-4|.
CASSPQSNEKLFF
TGTGCCAGCTCACCACAGAGTAATGAAAAACTGTTTTTT
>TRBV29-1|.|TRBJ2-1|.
CSVEGRQKSYNEQFF
TGCAGCGTTGAAGGACGCCAAAAGTCCTACAATGAGCAGTTCTTC
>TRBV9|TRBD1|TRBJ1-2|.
CASSVGNRGSDGGYTF
TGTGCCAGCAGCGTAGGCAACAGGGGAAGTGATGGTGGCTACACCTTC
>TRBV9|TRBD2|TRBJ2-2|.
CASSPAPGGLLFF
TGTGCCAGCAGCCCGGCACCGGGGGGACTGCTGTTTTTT
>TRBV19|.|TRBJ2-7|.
CASSIAQGISYEQYF
TGTGCCAGTAGTATAGCCCAGGGAATCTCCTACGAGCAGTACTTC
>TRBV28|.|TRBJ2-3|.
CASSTIRGDTQYF
TGTGCCAGCAGTACCATACGTGGAGATACGCAGTATTTT
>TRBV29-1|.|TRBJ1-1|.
CSVDGRPHTEAFF
TGCAGCGTTGATGGTAGGCCTCACACTGAAGCTTTCTTT